The present TCR beta chain was sequenced within a study of blood T cell repertoires in COVID-19. For the study at large: T cells, B-cell-depleted T cells, or PBMCs provided the cDNA or gDNA that served as material.

The CDR3 has 17 amino acids. Germline CDR1 MDHEN, CDR2 SYDVKM. V was clipped by 1 base and J by 0 bases; unmatched bases: 9. The table lists this clone with a count of one. TCRdb's table, derived via immunoSEQ multiplex PCR, lists solely in-frame clones and lacks some. This table holds around 250,000 clones, about 88% found once. Participant ages covered roughly 18 to 89 years across 20 to 30 US areas. Participants reported their clinical history, and cohort assignment relied on those reports. Recovered status applied to Cohort 3 donors who had two consecutive negative PCRs. It also applied to those with clearance or with symptom resolution.

The chain combines TRBV28 with TRBJ2-7; the match to TRBD2 covers 7 bases. The sequence derives from a woman aged 50 to 65 who had recovered from COVID-19. Sample: PBMCs or T cells enriched from blood (not recorded which). Written as DNA, the CDR3 is TGTGCCAGCAGTTTATTTAGCCCTAGCGGAGTCTCCTACGAGCAGTACTTC. This translates into CASSLFSPSGVSYEQYF.